This entry features one T cell receptor (beta chain) sequence. The data belong to a study of blood T cell repertoires in COVID-19. For the study at large: Sources were T cells, B-cell-depleted T cells, or PBMCs; the material itself was cDNA or gDNA.

The germline V and J ends were trimmed by 5 bases and 4 bases, with 8 bases remaining between them. CDR3 length: 13 residues. Germline CDR1 SGHTA, CDR2 FQGTGA. How the authors handled the data: The assay estimated nucleated cells by amplifying reference gene primers. TCRdb's table, derived via immunoSEQ multiplex PCR, lists solely in-frame clones and lacks some. V and J calls and clone size come straight from that table; D and trimming were deduced from the DNA. This repertoire shows some 110,000 clones, 81% found once; its top ten account for roughly two fifths. Specimen: peripheral blood. This clonotype originated in a man at least 80 years old with acute or convalescent COVID-19. The rearrangement uses TRBV7-3 and TRBJ2-2, with D unresolved. This CDR3 is CASSPSFTGELFF. In DNA form, the CDR3 reads TGTGCCAGCAGCCCCTCCTTCACCGGGGAGCTGTTTTTT.